These T cell receptor beta chains were read from a single sample in a study of cytomegalovirus exposure and HLA in healthy donors. Produced via immunoSEQ multiplex PCR; TCRdb's table is partial and in-frame only. The repertoire holds 90,000 to 120,000 clones, with roughly 76% as singletons. The sample taken for sequencing was PBMCs. The origin of the receptors is a man aged 18 to 29 in good health and CMV-seronegative. The CDR3 runs from the conserved cysteine through the conserved F or W. The D gene is left open where the match is weak. A row's size may be missing; if present it is once, few, many or a size class.

size,J,D,V,CDR3,DNA
NA,TRBJ2-7,NA,TRBV21-1,CASSGQGVYEQYF,TGTGCCAGCAGCGGGCAGGGGGTCTACGAGCAGTACTTC
NA,TRBJ1-4,NA,TRBV9,CASSVGEQVGEKLFF,TGTGCCAGCAGCGTTGGGGAACAGGTCGGTGAAAAACTGTTTTTT
NA,TRBJ2-3,TRBD2,TRBV19,CASSPRLAGGLVNTQYF,TGTGCCAGTAGTCCGAGACTAGCGGGGGGTTTAGTTAATACGCAGTATTTT
NA,TRBJ1-1,NA,TRBV15,CATSIGRRTEAFF,TGTGCCACCAGCATAGGGAGGAGGACTGAAGCTTTCTTT
NA,TRBJ2-7,NA,TRBV6-1,CASTPRGHYEQYF,TGTGCCAGCACCCCCCGCGGGCATTACGAGCAGTACTTC
NA,TRBJ2-1,TRBD2,TRBV9,CASSTSGGPGNEQFF,TGTGCCAGCAGCACCAGCGGGGGGCCTGGTAATGAGCAGTTCTTC
NA,TRBJ2-3,TRBD1,TRBV15,CATSGRGTQYF,TGTGCCACCAGCGGCAGGGGGACGCAGTATTTT
NA,TRBJ2-2,TRBD2,TRBV9,CASSVGGGPNTGELFF,TGTGCCAGCAGCGTAGGCGGGGGGCCCAACACCGGGGAGCTGTTTTTT
NA,TRBJ1-6,TRBD1,TRBV2,CANRDRENSPLHF,TGTGCCAACCGGGACAGAGAAAATTCACCCCTCCACTTT
NA,TRBJ2-1,NA,TRBV6-1,CASSEKVGVLNEQFF,TGTGCCAGCAGTGAAAAGGTCGGGGTTCTCAATGAGCAGTTCTTC
NA,TRBJ2-5,TRBD1,TRBV5-4,CASSMTGAETQYF,TGTGCCAGCAGCATGACAGGGGCAGAGACCCAGTACTTC
NA,TRBJ2-3,TRBD1,TRBV23-1,CASSQTAPQGMGADTQYF,TGCGCCAGCAGTCAAACAGCCCCACAGGGGATGGGGGCAGATACGCAGTATTTT
NA,TRBJ1-2,NA,TRBV9,CASSVPARGPVGYTF,TGTGCCAGCAGCGTTCCCGCCCGTGGGCCGGTGGGCTACACCTTC
NA,TRBJ2-7,NA,TRBV2,CASSILGGYNEQYF,NA
few,TRBJ1-2,TRBD1,TRBV6-6,CASRERTGWAGYTF,TGTGCCAGCAGGGAAAGGACAGGGTGGGCTGGCTACACCTTC
NA,TRBJ1-2,NA,TRBV5-6,CASSPGRGYGYTF,TGTGCCAGCAGTCCAGGGAGGGGCTATGGCTACACCTTC
once,TRBJ2-5,TRBD2,TRBV6-6,CASSYKRLAGQETQYF,TGTGCCAGCAGTTACAAGAGGCTAGCGGGGCAAGAGACCCAGTACTTC
NA,TRBJ2-3,NA,TRBV12-5,CASCRGYTDTQYF,TGTGCTAGTTGTAGGGGTTACACAGATACGCAGTATTTT
few,TRBJ1-5,NA,TRBV5-5,CASSPLTGNQPQHF,TGTGCCAGCAGCCCCCTGACAGGCAATCAGCCCCAGCATTTT
NA,TRBJ1-2,NA,TRBV28,CASRGLRGGRDGYTF,TGTGCCAGCCGCGGTTTGCGGGGGGGAAGAGATGGCTACACCTTC
NA,TRBJ2-1,NA,TRBV5-4,CASSLSNEQFF,TGTGCCAGCAGCTTGTCGAATGAGCAGTTCTTC
few,TRBJ2-7,TRBD2,TRBV4-2,CASSQERAGGLYEQYF,TGTGCCAGCAGCCAAGAGAGGGCGGGGGGCCTCTACGAGCAGTACTTC
once,TRBJ2-2,NA,TRBV7-9,CASSFGGTGELFF,TGTGCCAGCAGCTTTGGGGGGACCGGGGAGCTGTTTTTT
NA,TRBJ2-3,NA,TRBV5-5,CASSLTVTSTDTQYF,TGTGCCAGCAGCTTAACGGTAACGAGCACAGATACGCAGTATTTT
NA,TRBJ2-7,TRBD1,TRBV27,CASSKKAGGSYEQYF,TGTGCCAGCTCAAAGAAGGCAGGGGGCAGCTACGAGCAGTACTTC
NA,TRBJ2-6,NA,TRBV28,CASSLYGGTNVLTF,TGTGCCAGCAGTTTATATGGGGGGACCAACGTCCTGACTTTC
NA,TRBJ1-3,TRBD1,TRBV11-1,CASSPGQLSSGNTIYF,TGTGCCAGCAGCCCGGGACAGCTTTCCTCTGGAAACACCATATATTTT
NA,TRBJ1-4,TRBD1,TRBV5-4,CASSSGPGQTPTNSTF,TGTGCCAGCAGCTCGGGCCCGGGACAGACACCTACCAACTCCACTTTT
NA,TRBJ2-1,TRBD2,TRBV2,CASSVLGGGANEQFF,TGTGCCAGCAGTGTCCTCGGCGGGGGGGCCAATGAGCAGTTCTTC
once,TRBJ2-2,TRBD2,TRBV7-6,CASSSSGGRTGELFF,TGTGCCAGCAGCTCTAGCGGGGGCCGTACCGGGGAGCTGTTTTTT
NA,TRBJ2-1,TRBD1,TRBV28,CASSFSGQGGFNEQFF,TGTGCCAGCAGTTTTTCGGGACAGGGGGGATTTAATGAGCAGTTCTTC
NA,TRBJ2-7,NA,TRBV5-1,CASSRDSYEQYF,TGCGCCAGCAGCCGCGACAGCTACGAGCAGTACTTC
NA,TRBJ2-2,NA,TRBV19,CASTSLGRAGELFF,TGTGCCAGTACCTCCCTTGGCAGGGCCGGGGAGCTGTTTTTT
NA,TRBJ2-5,TRBD1,TRBV5-1,CASSSVVGTGQETQYF,TGCGCCAGCAGTTCCGTCGTCGGGACAGGCCAAGAGACCCAGTACTTC
few,TRBJ1-1,NA,TRBV9,CASSVQGTKNTEAFF,TGTGCCAGCAGCGTTCAAGGGACAAAGAACACTGAAGCTTTCTTT
NA,TRBJ1-4,NA,TRBV15,CATPTWQGNEKLFF,TGTGCCACTCCAACCTGGCAGGGCAATGAAAAACTGTTTTTT
NA,TRBJ1-1,NA,TRBV4-2,CASSQDQAPNTEAFF,TGTGCCAGCAGCCAAGACCAGGCACCAAACACTGAAGCTTTCTTT
NA,TRBJ2-5,NA,TRBV10-3,CAISARGGGETQYF,TGTGCCATCAGTGCTCGGGGAGGAGGGGAGACCCAGTACTTC
NA,TRBJ2-1,TRBD2,TRBV5-4,CASSLGRLAGGPPKNEQFF,TGTGCCAGCAGCTTGGGAAGGCTAGCGGGGGGCCCCCCTAAGAATGAGCAGTTCTTC
once,TRBJ1-1,NA,TRBV19,CASSPGHTEAFF,TGTGCCAGTAGCCCGGGTCACACTGAAGCTTTCTTT
once,TRBJ2-7,NA,TRBV6-1,CASSEVAGHEQYF,TGTGCCAGCAGTGAAGTTGCGGGCCACGAGCAGTACTTC
NA,TRBJ1-2,TRBD1,TRBV7-9,CASSWGGQGSRGYTF,TGTGCCAGCAGCTGGGGGGGACAGGGCAGTCGTGGCTACACCTTC
NA,TRBJ2-7,TRBD2,TRBV2,CASKDQAGGLYEQYF,TGTGCCAGCAAGGATCAAGCGGGGGGGCTCTACGAGCAGTACTTC
NA,TRBJ2-7,NA,TRBV9,CASSVKAGDNEQYF,TGTGCCAGCAGCGTAAAAGCAGGGGACAACGAGCAGTACTTC
few,TRBJ2-1,TRBD2,TRBV15,CATSREPAGTSTDEQFF,TGTGCCACCAGCAGAGAGCCCGCCGGGACTAGCACGGATGAGCAGTTCTTC
NA,TRBJ2-5,TRBD1,TRBV5-1,CASSLGGTGYVETQYF,TGCGCCAGCAGCTTGGGTGGGACAGGGTATGTGGAGACCCAGTACTTC
once,TRBJ1-6,TRBD1,TRBV6-5,CASRSGGTYNSPLHF,TGTGCCAGCAGATCAGGGGGAACCTATAATTCACCCCTCCACTTT
NA,TRBJ1-6,TRBD1,TRBV6-1,CASSDSNRDRGSPLHF,TGTGCCAGCAGTGATTCGAACCGGGACAGGGGTTCACCCCTCCACTTT
NA,TRBJ1-1,NA,TRBV9,CASSVGSRDTEAFF,TGTGCCAGCAGCGTTGGATCCCGGGATACTGAAGCTTTCTTT
once,TRBJ1-4,NA,TRBV7-8,CASSNPDSTNEKLFF,TGTGCCAGCAGCAACCCGGACTCAACTAATGAAAAACTGTTTTTT
NA,TRBJ1-1,NA,TRBV19,CASSMYSMNTEAFF,TGTGCCAGTAGTATGTATAGCATGAACACTGAAGCTTTCTTT
NA,TRBJ2-2,NA,TRBV6-6,CASSYVREGTGELFF,TGTGCCAGCAGTTACGTCAGGGAAGGTACCGGGGAGCTGTTTTTT
NA,TRBJ1-3,NA,TRBV25-1,CASSEPGSSGNTIYF,TGTGCCAGCAGTGAGCCAGGAAGCTCTGGAAACACCATATATTTT
few,TRBJ1-4,NA,TRBV19,CASSRRDRGEKLFF,TGTGCCAGTAGCCGGCGCGACCGGGGGGAAAAACTGTTTTTT
NA,TRBJ2-7,TRBD1,TRBV5-6,CASRDRPSSYEQYF,TGTGCCAGTAGGGACAGGCCAAGCTCCTACGAGCAGTACTTC
NA,TRBJ2-2,TRBD1,TRBV7-3,CASSDRDRTGELFF,TGTGCCAGCAGCGACCGGGACAGGACCGGGGAGCTGTTTTTT
NA,TRBJ2-7,TRBD2,TRBV9,CASSVTSTSGGLVGYEQYF,TGTGCCAGCAGCGTTACCTCGACTAGCGGGGGTCTCGTGGGGTACGAGCAGTACTTC